This TCR beta chain is drawn from a study of CD8+ T cells in alopecia areata. The study's findings and limits: Besides other cells, scalp samples also yield sequences of resident alphabeta T cells from normal skin.

RNA extraction was followed by reverse transcription into cDNA, which acted as the sequencing template. Sequencing was performed with immunoSEQ multiplex PCR; in TCRdb, only in-frame clones are kept and a portion is missing. The sample records roughly 6,800 clones, around 64% being singletons. As regards this clone: What it binds is not known.

The germline V gene has CDR1 SNHLY and CDR2 FYNNEI. This CDR3 spans 12 amino acids. V was cut by 6 bases and J by 5 bases, with 10 bases left in between. Individuals with alopecia areata gave both lesional scalp punch biopsies and peripheral blood for collection. This receptor was obtained from a human donor with alopecia areata. The specimen was skin, collected at week 0. V gene TRBV2 combines with J gene TRBJ2-5; TRBD2 is a possible D gene (6 bases). CDR3 residues: CASSDRGETQYF. CDR3 nucleotides: TGTGCCAGCAGCGATCGGGGGGAGACCCAGTACTTC.